These 32 T cell receptor beta chains share one sample of origin, sequenced in a study of technical replicates of blood from several donors. The repertoire was sequenced with immunoSEQ multiplex PCR; TCRdb's copy has only in-frame clones and lacks some. The sample lists under 90,000 clones; 93% were seen once. Sequencing input: T cells isolated from PBMCs. The origin of the receptors is a human donor in good health.

V gene TRBV2 combines with J gene TRBJ2-3, with D perhaps matching TRBD2 (5 bases). CDR1 is SNHLY and CDR2 is FYNNEI in the germline V gene. The V end was cut by 5 bases, the J end by 2 bases, with 20 bases between. CDR3 size: 17 residues. CDR3 DNA: TGTGCCAGCAGTCAGACTATACAATCAGGTTTCACAGATACGCAGTATTTT. Translated, it gives CASSQTIQSGFTDTQYF.

The J gene is TRBJ2-7, the V gene TRBV6-5, with D tentatively TRBD1 (6 bases). CDR1 is MNHEY, CDR2 SVGAGI, per germline. The CDR3 loop spans 13 amino acids. Trimming left V 6 bases short and J 0 bases short, with 9 bases between. In DNA form, the CDR3 reads TGTGCCAGCAGCCCGGACAGCTCCTACGAGCAGTACTTC. Protein: CASSPDSSYEQYF.

DNA for the CDR3: TGTGCCAGCAGCTTGGAGGTGTCGCGGGGGCTTTCCTACAATGAGCAGTTCTTC. The encoded protein is CASSLEVSRGLSYNEQFF. J is TRBJ2-1 and V is TRBV7-3; perhaps TRBD2 as D (7 bases). With 3 bases removed from V and 1 base from J, the gap between germline ends came to 19 bases. Per the germline V gene, CDR1 is SGHTA and CDR2 is FQGTGA. CDR3 size: 18 residues.

This chain uses TRBV29-1 with TRBJ2-7; D call uncertain. With 4 bases removed from V and 4 bases from J, the gap between germline ends came to 8 bases. This CDR3 contains 11 residues. Germline CDR1 and CDR2: SQVTM and ANQGSEA. Here the CDR3 reads CSVVVAYEQYF. DNA of the CDR3: TGCAGCGTTGTTGTAGCTTACGAGCAGTACTTC.

The V call is TRBV7-8, the J call TRBJ2-1; 11 nucleotides align to TRBD2. With V trimmed by 2 bases and J by 4 bases, 1 base remained unmatched. Per the germline V gene, CDR1 is SGHVS and CDR2 is FQNEAQ. This CDR3 is built from 15 residues. The chain's CDR3 is CASSLLAGGYNEQFF. CDR3 DNA sequence: TGTGCCAGCAGCTTACTAGCGGGGGGATACAATGAGCAGTTCTTC.

The chain has TRBV6-4 and TRBJ2-7, with 8 nucleotides matching TRBD1. The germline gives CDR1 MRHNA, CDR2 SNTAGT. With V trimmed by 4 bases and J by 3 bases, 5 bases remained unmatched. CDR3 length: 14 residues. This CDR3 reads CASSGYRGNYEQYF. CDR3 sequence (DNA): TGTGCCAGCAGTGGTTACAGGGGGAACTACGAGCAGTACTTC.

This clone was detected once. The CDR3 sequence: CASSPRSGDEKLFF. CDR3 DNA sequence: TGTGCCAGCTCACCCAGGAGCGGGGACGAAAAACTGTTTTTT. V and J are TRBV18 and TRBJ1-4; a weak D match, TRBD1 (5 bases). V shed 3 bases and J shed 8 bases, with 13 bases lying between them. Looked up from germline, CDR1 is KGHSH and CDR2 is LQKENI. The CDR3 contains 14 residues.

The chain uses TRBV27 and TRBJ1-1; a possible D gene is TRBD1 (6 bases). Trimming took 4 bases from V and 2 from J, leaving 17 bases between them. Germline CDR1 and CDR2: MNHEY and SMNVEV (reference sequence). CDR3 length equals 16 residues. For the CDR3, the DNA is TGTGCCAGCAGTTACTACGGGACACCACCAAACACTGAAGCTTTCTTT. Its protein product is CASSYYGTPPNTEAFF.

The rearrangement uses TRBV25-1 and TRBJ2-1; 7 bases match TRBD1. The germline CDR1 and CDR2 sequences are MGHDK and SYGVNS. Trimming took 5 bases from V and 3 from J; bases not matched to a gene: 10. CDR3 size: 16 residues. The CDR3 region has the DNA TGTGCCAGCAGTCCCCCGACAGGGCCTAACTACAATGAGCAGTTCTTC. Translating it yields CASSPPTGPNYNEQFF.

This chain connects TRBV11-3 to TRBJ2-4, with 10 bases that match TRBD1. The germline CDR1 and CDR2 sequences are SGHNT and YENEEA. Losses at the gene ends were 6 bases for V and 9 bases for J; bases not matched to a gene: 14. CDR3 length: 16 residues. The CDR3, as DNA: TGTGCCAGCAGTACCAGGGCGGGGACAGGGGATATCATTCAGTACTTC. Translated, it gives CASSTRAGTGDIIQYF.

The gene calls are TRBV30 and TRBJ2-7; TRBD1 aligns across 8 bases. V dropped 3 bases and J dropped 4; count of bases not matched to a gene: 11. The V gene's germline CDR1 is GTSNPN and CDR2 SVGIG (reference sequence). The length of the CDR3 is 15 residues. In DNA form, the CDR3 reads TGTGCCTGGAGATTGACAGGGGAGTCACGGTACGAGCAGTACTTC. The encoded protein is CAWRLTGESRYEQYF.

This chain joins TRBV7-6 and TRBJ2-7, with 13 nucleotides matching TRBD2. Per the germline V gene, CDR1 is SGHVS and CDR2 is FNYEAQ. Trimming removed 4 bases from V and 7 bases from J; junction bases left unmatched: 7. CDR3 size: 15 residues. CDR3 sequence reads: CASSSGLAGVWEQYF. Written as DNA, the CDR3 is TGTGCCAGCAGCTCTGGACTAGCGGGAGTATGGGAGCAGTACTTC.

The rearrangement links TRBV7-8 to TRBJ2-1; 7 nucleotides agree with TRBD2. From germline, CDR1 is SGHVS and CDR2 FQNEAQ. There are 15 residues in the CDR3. The V segment lost 2 bases and the J segment 0 bases; nucleotides outside the gene matches: 1. The DNA of the CDR3 is TGTGCCAGCAGCTTACAGCGGGGCTCCTACAATGAGCAGTTCTTC. Translation gives CASSLQRGSYNEQFF.

The chain combines TRBV6-5 with TRBJ2-3; 8 nucleotides align to TRBD2. The CDR3 has 15 residues. Germline V gene sequence: CDR1 MNHEY, CDR2 SVGAGI. Trimming removed 4 bases from V and 9 bases from J; junction bases left unmatched: 12. The chain's CDR3 is CASSWAAGVVETQYF. CDR3 bases: TGTGCCAGCAGTTGGGCAGCGGGAGTGGTGGAAACGCAGTATTTT.

The CDR3 DNA reads TGTGCCAGCAGCCCAACAGTGCGGGGACCTAGCACAGATACGCAGTATTTT. Protein: CASSPTVRGPSTDTQYF. This rearrangement joins TRBV9 to TRBJ2-3, with a weak D call TRBD2 (6 bases). CDR3 length equals 17 residues. Per germline, CDR1 SGDLS and CDR2 YYNGEE. V was trimmed by 4 bases and J by 0 bases, leaving 18 bases between them.

V is TRBV5-5 and J is TRBJ2-7, with D possibly matching TRBD1 (6 bases). The germline gives CDR1 SGHKS, CDR2 YYEKEE (reference sequence). The CDR3 has 13 residues. Trimming removed 1 base from V and 5 bases from J, with 10 bases in between. The chain's CDR3 is CASSLTRTDEQYF. The CDR3 DNA is TGTGCCAGCAGCTTGACCCGGACAGACGAGCAGTACTTC.

As concerns this clone: Other nucleotide sequences from this sample produce the same CDR3. CDR3 in DNA: TGTGCCAGCAGCCTGGGACAGGGGGATGGCTACACCTTC. Protein sequence: CASSLGQGDGYTF. The V gene is TRBV7-9, the J gene TRBJ1-2, with 11 bases fitting TRBD1. CDR1 is SEHNR and CDR2 is FQNEAQ in the germline V gene (reference sequence). The CDR3 is 13 amino acids. V shed 5 bases and J 6 bases; nucleotides not matched to a gene: 2.

V and J are TRBV4-1 and TRBJ2-7; D is uncertain. The germline V and J ends were trimmed by 3 bases and 0 bases, with 15 bases remaining between them. This CDR3 is 16 amino acids long. Germline lookup yields CDR1 MGHRA and CDR2 YSYEKL. DNA of the CDR3: TGCGCCAGCAGCCACATGCTAGGCCGAAACTCCTACGAGCAGTACTTC. Its translation is CASSHMLGRNSYEQYF.

This rearrangement joins TRBV7-9 to TRBJ2-2; 8 bases match TRBD2. V trimming: 0 bases; J trimming: 5 bases; junction bases outside the gene matches: 5. The CDR3 runs to 16 residues. Germline values: CDR1 SEHNR, CDR2 FQNEAQ (reference sequence). CDR3 sequence: CASSLAPSGGTGELFF. In DNA, the CDR3 is TGTGCCAGCAGCTTAGCGCCGAGCGGGGGTACCGGGGAGCTGTTTTTT.

V gene TRBV28 combines with J gene TRBJ2-1, with 7 bases aligning to TRBD2. Trimming at V came to 8 bases and at J to 12 bases, leaving 10 bases not matched to a gene. This CDR3 is 12 amino acids long. The germline CDR1 and CDR2 sequences are MDHEN and SYDVKM. DNA for the CDR3: TGTGCCAGCTCGCTAGCGGAGAGAGGGCAGTTCTTC. Amino acid sequence: CASSLAERGQFF.

J is TRBJ1-4 and V is TRBV4-1; D gene unclear. Trimming pared 2 bases from V and 8 bases from J, leaving 9 bases between. Germline CDR1 reads MGHRA; CDR2 reads YSYEKL. CDR3 length: 13 residues. The CDR3 DNA follows: TGCGCCAGCAGCCAATGGACGGGGGAAAAACTGTTTTTT. Protein: CASSQWTGEKLFF.

The chain has TRBV29-1 and TRBJ2-5, with 8 bases fitting TRBD1. The V gene end was trimmed by 3 bases and the J gene end by 4 bases; junction bases not matched to a gene: 7. There are 14 residues in the CDR3. Germline loops: CDR1 SQVTM, CDR2 ANQGSEA. This CDR3 reads CSVDPTGGRETQYF. CDR3 nucleotides: TGCAGCGTTGACCCAACAGGGGGTAGAGAGACCCAGTACTTC. The variable domain in full, with the rest retrieved from reference TRBV29-1 and TRBJ2-5, is SAVISQKPSRDICQRGTSLTIQCQVDSQVTMMFWYRQQPGQSLTLIATANQGSEATYESGFVIDKFPISRPNLTFSTLTVSNMSPEDSSIYLCSVDPTGGRETQYFGPGTRLLVL.

The chain carries TRBV28 and TRBJ1-5, with 8 nucleotides matching TRBD1. Germline V lookup: CDR1 MDHEN, CDR2 SYDVKM. V shed 4 bases and J 4 bases; nucleotides not matched to a gene: 9. The CDR3 has 16 amino acids. CDR3 nucleotide sequence: TGTGCCAGCAGTTCTAGAGGACAGGGAGTGAATCAGCCCCAGCATTTT. It yields the protein CASSSRGQGVNQPQHF.

This clone was recorded only once. The chain employs TRBV7-2 and TRBJ2-1, with 10 positions matching TRBD2. CDR3 size: 16 residues. J gave up 7 bases and V 4 bases, and 10 bases lay outside the gene matches. Germline assignment: CDR1 SGHTA and CDR2 FQGNSA. CDR3 loop: CASSSSGPSGRNEQFF. DNA of the CDR3: TGTGCCAGCAGCTCCAGCGGCCCTAGCGGGAGAAATGAGCAGTTCTTC. The complete variable domain, with remaining parts taken from reference TRBV7-2 and TRBJ2-1, reads GAGVSQSPSNKVTEKGKDVELRCDPISGHTALYWYRQSLGQGLEFLIYFQGNSAPDKSGLPSDRFSAERTGGSVSTLTIQRTQQEDSAVYLCASSSSGPSGRNEQFFGPGTRLTVL.

This sequence joins TRBV19 and TRBJ1-1; D unresolved. Trimming left V 7 bases short and J 3 bases short, with 15 bases between. The germline gives CDR1 LNHDA, CDR2 SQIVND (reference sequence). The CDR3 contains 14 residues. This CDR3 reads CASNLFKRDTEAFF. The CDR3 bases are TGTGCCAGTAATTTGTTTAAACGCGACACTGAAGCTTTCTTT.

This rearrangement joins TRBV14 to TRBJ2-7; D gene ambiguous. Trimming left V 4 bases short and J 1 base short, with 8 bases between. The germline V gene encodes CDR1 SGHDN and CDR2 FVKESK. This CDR3 region has 13 residues. The CDR3 loop reads CASSPTLSYEQYF. DNA for the CDR3: TGTGCCAGCAGCCCGACACTTTCCTACGAGCAGTACTTC. The complete variable domain, with remaining parts taken from reference TRBV14 and TRBJ2-7, reads EAGVTQFPSHSVIEKGQTVTLRCDPISGHDNLYWYRRVMGKEIKFLLHFVKESKQDESGMPNNRFLAERTGGTYSTLKVQPAELEDSGVYFCASSPTLSYEQYFGPGTRLTVT.

The chain has TRBV30 and TRBJ2-7; 9 bases agree with TRBD1. V dropped 4 bases and J dropped 3; count of bases not matched to a gene: 4. This CDR3 has 13 residues. Germline assignment: CDR1 GTSNPN and CDR2 SVGIG (reference sequence). For the CDR3, the DNA is TGTGCCTGGAACCGGGACAGGGACTACGAGCAGTACTTC. Its translation: CAWNRDRDYEQYF. Complete variable domain (other parts from reference TRBV30 and TRBJ2-7): SQTIHQWPATLVQPVGSPLSLECTVEGTSNPNLYWYRQAAGRGLQLLFYSVGIGQISSEVPQNLSASRPQDRQFILSSKKLLLSDSGFYLCAWNRDRDYEQYFGPGTRLTVT.

The genes are TRBV7-9 and TRBJ2-3, with 7 bases fitting TRBD1. CDR3 length: 18 residues. Germline CDR1 SEHNR, CDR2 FQNEAQ (reference sequence). With V trimmed by 1 base and J by 5 bases, 15 bases remained unmatched. CDR3 bases: TGTGCCAGCAGCTTAGACCTTTTTAAGGGGGCGCGCGGAGATACGCAGTATTTT. Protein product: CASSLDLFKGARGDTQYF.

CDR3 sequence reads: CASSQVGGDNEQFF. CDR3 DNA sequence: TGCGCCAGCAGCCAGGTCGGCGGAGACAATGAGCAGTTCTTC. The V gene is TRBV4-1, the J gene TRBJ2-1; no definite D call. Germline V gene data show CDR1 as MGHRA and CDR2 as YSYEKL. The V end was cut by 3 bases, the J end by 5 bases, with 11 bases between. This CDR3 spans 14 amino acids.

The chain uses TRBV6-5 and TRBJ2-5; TRBD1 is a possible D gene (6 bases). This CDR3 comprises 15 residues. The germline CDR1 and CDR2 sequences are MNHEY and SVGAGI. V lost 2 bases and J lost 5, with 15 bases in between. The CDR3 loop reads CASSYGQGLYETQYF. The CDR3 DNA follows: TGTGCCAGCAGTTACGGGCAGGGGCTGTATGAGACCCAGTACTTC.

V usage is TRBV19 and J usage is TRBJ2-7; no definite D call. Germline V gene lookup returns CDR1 LNHDA and CDR2 SQIVND (reference sequence). V dropped 9 bases and J dropped 0 bases, with 12 bases sitting between them. This CDR3 is 13 amino acids long. For the CDR3, the DNA is TGTGCCAGCGCTGAGGTCAGCTCCTACGAGCAGTACTTC. Translation: CASAEVSSYEQYF.

The CDR3 reads CASSQAPVAADTQYF. CDR3 coding DNA: TGCGCCAGCAGCCAGGCCCCCGTTGCTGCAGATACGCAGTATTTT. The genes are TRBV4-1 and TRBJ2-3; the D is unclear. The V gene lost 3 bases and the J gene lost 4 bases, with 14 bases spanning the gap. CDR1 and CDR2 (germline): MGHRA, YSYEKL. This CDR3 has 15 amino acids.